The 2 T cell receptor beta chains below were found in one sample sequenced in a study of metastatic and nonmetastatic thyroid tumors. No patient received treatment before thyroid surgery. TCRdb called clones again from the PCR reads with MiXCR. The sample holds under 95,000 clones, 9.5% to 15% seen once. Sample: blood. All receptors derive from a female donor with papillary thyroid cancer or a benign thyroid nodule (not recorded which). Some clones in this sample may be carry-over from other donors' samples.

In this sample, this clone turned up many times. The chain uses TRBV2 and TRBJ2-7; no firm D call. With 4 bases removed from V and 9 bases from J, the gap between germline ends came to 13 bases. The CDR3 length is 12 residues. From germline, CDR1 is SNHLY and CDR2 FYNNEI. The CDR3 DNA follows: TGTGCCAGCAGTGTTCGTGGGGTGGGGCAGTACTTC. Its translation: CASSVRGVGQYF.

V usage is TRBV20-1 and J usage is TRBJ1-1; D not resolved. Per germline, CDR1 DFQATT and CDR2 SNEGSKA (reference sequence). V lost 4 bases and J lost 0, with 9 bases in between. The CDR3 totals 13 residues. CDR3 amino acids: CSATPRMNTEAFF. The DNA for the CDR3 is TGCAGTGCTACACCGAGGATGAACACTGAAGCTTTCTTT.